This T cell receptor beta chain was sequenced during a study of neurological immune-mediated disorders. There are many counts of this clonotype. TCRdb reprocessed the 5' RACE reads with MiXCR, giving one entry per CDR3 protein. The table lists 87,000 or so distinct CDR3 sequences, roughly 4% of them singletons, with roughly 6% in the top ten. Germline-derived CDR1 and CDR2 are LGHDT and YNNKEL (reference sequence). The CDR3 is 14 amino acids. Trimming cost V 7 bases and J 2 bases; bases outside gene matches: 6. The chain is built from TRBV3-1 and TRBJ2-7, with 9 positions matching TRBD2. This clonotype was sampled from a woman younger than 30 with multiple sclerosis. Sequencing was carried out using PBMCs. The CDR3 sequence is CASTNSGGPYEQYF. In nucleotides, the CDR3 is TGTGCCAGCACTAATAGCGGGGGCCCCTACGAGCAGTACTTC.